This T cell receptor (beta chain) derives from a study of graft-versus-host responses after intestinal transplantation. Overall study context: All recipients got anti-thymocyte globulin induction, then tacrolimus and steroids for three to four years.

Repertoires were generated with immunoSEQ multiplex PCR, while TCRdb's copy carries only in-frame clones and drops some. The table lists around 25,000 clones, 75% to 90% of them singletons. V shed 0 bases and J shed 6 bases, with 7 bases lying between them. The CDR3 contains 13 residues. The germline CDR1 and CDR2 sequences are KGHSH and LQKENI. This rearrangement joins TRBV18 to TRBJ2-3; D possibly corresponds to TRBD1 (6 bases). This TCR came from a human patient who received an intestinal transplant, so some T cells may come from the graft donor. The sample consisted of PBMCs, taken around 440 days after intestinal transplant. CDR3 residues: CASSPPTGDTQYF. Here the CDR3 DNA reads TGTGCCAGCTCACCACCTACAGGGGATACGCAGTATTTT.